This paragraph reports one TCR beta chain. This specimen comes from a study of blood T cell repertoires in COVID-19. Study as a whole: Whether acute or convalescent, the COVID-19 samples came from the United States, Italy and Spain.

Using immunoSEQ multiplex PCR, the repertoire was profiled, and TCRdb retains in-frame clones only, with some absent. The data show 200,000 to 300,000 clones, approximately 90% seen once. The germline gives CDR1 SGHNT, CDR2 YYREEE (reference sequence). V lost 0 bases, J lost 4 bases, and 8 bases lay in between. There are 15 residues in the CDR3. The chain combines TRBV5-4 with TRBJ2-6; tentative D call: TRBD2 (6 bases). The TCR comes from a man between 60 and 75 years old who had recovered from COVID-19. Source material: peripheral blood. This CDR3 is CASSLGGDGANVLTF. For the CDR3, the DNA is TGTGCCAGCAGCTTGGGGGGGGACGGGGCCAACGTCCTGACTTTC.